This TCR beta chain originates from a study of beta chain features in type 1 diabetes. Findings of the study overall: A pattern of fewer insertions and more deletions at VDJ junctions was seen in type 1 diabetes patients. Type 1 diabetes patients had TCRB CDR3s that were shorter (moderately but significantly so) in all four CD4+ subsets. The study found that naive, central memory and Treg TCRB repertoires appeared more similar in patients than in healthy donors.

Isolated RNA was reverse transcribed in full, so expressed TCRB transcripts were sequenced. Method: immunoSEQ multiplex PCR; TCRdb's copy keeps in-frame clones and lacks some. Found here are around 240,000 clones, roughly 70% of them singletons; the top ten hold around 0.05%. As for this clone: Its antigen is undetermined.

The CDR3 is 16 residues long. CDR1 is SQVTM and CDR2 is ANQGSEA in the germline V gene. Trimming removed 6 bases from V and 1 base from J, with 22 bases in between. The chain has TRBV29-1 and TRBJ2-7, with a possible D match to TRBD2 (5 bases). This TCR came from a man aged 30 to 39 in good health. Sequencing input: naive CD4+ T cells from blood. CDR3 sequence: CSVSSREDSRSYEQYF. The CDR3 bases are TGCAGCGTATCCTCCCGCGAGGACTCCAGATCCTACGAGCAGTACTTC.